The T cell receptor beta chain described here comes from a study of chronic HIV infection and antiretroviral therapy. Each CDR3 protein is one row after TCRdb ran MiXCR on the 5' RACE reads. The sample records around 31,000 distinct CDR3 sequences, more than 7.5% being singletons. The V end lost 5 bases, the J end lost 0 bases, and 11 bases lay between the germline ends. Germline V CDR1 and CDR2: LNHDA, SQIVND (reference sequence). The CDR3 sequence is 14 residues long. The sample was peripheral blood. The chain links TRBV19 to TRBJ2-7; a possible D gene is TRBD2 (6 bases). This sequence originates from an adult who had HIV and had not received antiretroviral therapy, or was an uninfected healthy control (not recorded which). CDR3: CASSGTLPSYEQYF. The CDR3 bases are TGTGCCAGTAGTGGGACTCTTCCCTCCTACGAGCAGTACTTC.